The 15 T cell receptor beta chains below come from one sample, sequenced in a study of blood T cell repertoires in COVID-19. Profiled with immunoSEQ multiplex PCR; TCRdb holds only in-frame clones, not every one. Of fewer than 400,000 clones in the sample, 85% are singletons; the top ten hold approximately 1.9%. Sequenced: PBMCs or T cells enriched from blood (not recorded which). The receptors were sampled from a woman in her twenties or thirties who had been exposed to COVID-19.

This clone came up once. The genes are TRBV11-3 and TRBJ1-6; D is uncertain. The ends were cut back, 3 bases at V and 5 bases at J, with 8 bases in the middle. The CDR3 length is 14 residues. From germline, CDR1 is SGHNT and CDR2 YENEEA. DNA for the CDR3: TGTGCCAGCAGCTTGGACGGGGATAATTCACCCCTCCACTTT. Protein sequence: CASSLDGDNSPLHF.

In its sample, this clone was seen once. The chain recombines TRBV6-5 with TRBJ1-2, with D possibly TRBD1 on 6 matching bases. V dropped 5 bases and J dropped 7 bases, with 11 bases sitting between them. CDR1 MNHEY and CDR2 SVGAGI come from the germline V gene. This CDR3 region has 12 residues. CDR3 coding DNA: TGTGCCAGCAGTACAGGGAACGGTGGCTACACCTTC. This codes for CASSTGNGGYTF.

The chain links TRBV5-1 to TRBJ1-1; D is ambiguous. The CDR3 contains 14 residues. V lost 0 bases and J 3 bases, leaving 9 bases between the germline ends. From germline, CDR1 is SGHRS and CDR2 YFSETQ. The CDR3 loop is CASSLDSAHTEAFF. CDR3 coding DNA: TGCGCCAGCAGCTTGGATAGCGCGCACACTGAAGCTTTCTTT.

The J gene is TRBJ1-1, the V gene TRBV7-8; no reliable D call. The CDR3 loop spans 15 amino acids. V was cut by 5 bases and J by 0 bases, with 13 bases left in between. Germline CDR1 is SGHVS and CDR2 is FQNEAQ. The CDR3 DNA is TGTGCCAGCAGCCTAAAAAGAACTATGAACACTGAAGCTTTCTTT. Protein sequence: CASSLKRTMNTEAFF.

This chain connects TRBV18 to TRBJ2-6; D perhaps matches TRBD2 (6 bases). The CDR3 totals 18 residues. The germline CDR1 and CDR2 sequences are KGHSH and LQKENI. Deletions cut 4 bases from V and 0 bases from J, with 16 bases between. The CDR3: CASSLADIQISGANVLTF. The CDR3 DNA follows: TGTGCCAGCTCACTAGCGGATATTCAGATCTCTGGGGCCAACGTCCTGACTTTC. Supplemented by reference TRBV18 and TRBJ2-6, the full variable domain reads NAGVMQNPRHLVRRRGQEARLRCSPMKGHSHVYWYRQLPEEGLKFMVYLQKENIIDESGMPKERFSAEFPKEGPSILRIQQVVRGDSAAYFCASSLADIQISGANVLTFGAGSRLTVL.

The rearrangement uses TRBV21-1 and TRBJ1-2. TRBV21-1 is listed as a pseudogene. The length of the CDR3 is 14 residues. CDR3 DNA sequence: TGTGCCAGCAGCAAAATAGGGAGAGGAGAAGGCTACACCTTC. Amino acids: CASSKIGRGEGYTF.

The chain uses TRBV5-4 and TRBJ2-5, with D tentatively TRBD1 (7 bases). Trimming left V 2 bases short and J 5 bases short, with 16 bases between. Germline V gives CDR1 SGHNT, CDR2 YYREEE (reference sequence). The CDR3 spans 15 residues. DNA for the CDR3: TGTGCCAGCAGCTTTAGTGCAGGGGGGAGGGAGACCCAGTACTTC. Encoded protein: CASSFSAGGRETQYF.

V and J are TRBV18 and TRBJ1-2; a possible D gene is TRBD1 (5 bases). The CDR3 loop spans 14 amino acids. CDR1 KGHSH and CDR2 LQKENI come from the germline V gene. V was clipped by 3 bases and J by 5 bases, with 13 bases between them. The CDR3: CASSPSREGYGYTF. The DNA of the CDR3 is TGTGCCAGCTCACCTAGCAGGGAAGGGTATGGCTACACCTTC. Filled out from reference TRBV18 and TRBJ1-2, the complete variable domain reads NAGVMQNPRHLVRRRGQEARLRCSPMKGHSHVYWYRQLPEEGLKFMVYLQKENIIDESGMPKERFSAEFPKEGPSILRIQQVVRGDSAAYFCASSPSREGYGYTFGSGTRLTVV.

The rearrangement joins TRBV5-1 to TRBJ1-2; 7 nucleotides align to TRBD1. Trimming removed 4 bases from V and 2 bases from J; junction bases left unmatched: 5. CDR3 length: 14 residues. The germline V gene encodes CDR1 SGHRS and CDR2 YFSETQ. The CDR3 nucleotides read TGCGCCAGCAGCCCGACAGGGTCCAACTATGGCTACACCTTC. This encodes CASSPTGSNYGYTF. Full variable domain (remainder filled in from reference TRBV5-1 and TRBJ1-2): KAGVTQTPRYLIKTRGQQVTLSCSPISGHRSVSWYQQTPGQGLQFLFEYFSETQRNKGNFPGRFSGRQFSNSRSEMNVSTLELGDSALYLCASSPTGSNYGYTFGSGTRLTVV.

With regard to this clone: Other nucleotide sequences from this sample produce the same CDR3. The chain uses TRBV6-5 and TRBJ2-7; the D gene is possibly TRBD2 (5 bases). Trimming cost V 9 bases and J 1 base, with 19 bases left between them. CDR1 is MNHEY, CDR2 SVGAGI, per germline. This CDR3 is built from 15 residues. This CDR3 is CASSSLDLSSYEQYF. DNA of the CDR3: TGTGCCAGTAGCAGTTTGGACTTGTCGTCCTACGAGCAGTACTTC.

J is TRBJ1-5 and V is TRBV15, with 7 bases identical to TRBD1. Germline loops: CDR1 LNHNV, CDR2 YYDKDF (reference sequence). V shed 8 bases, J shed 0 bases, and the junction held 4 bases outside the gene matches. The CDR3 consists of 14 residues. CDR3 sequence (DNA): TGTGCCACCTTTGGGACAGATAGCAATCAGCCCCAGCATTTT. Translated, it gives CATFGTDSNQPQHF.

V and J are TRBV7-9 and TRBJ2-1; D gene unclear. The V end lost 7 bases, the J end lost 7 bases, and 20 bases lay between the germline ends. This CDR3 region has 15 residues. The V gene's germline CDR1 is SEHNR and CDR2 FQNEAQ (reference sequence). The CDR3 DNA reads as TGTGCCAGCATCCCCCGGTCCCAGAGGCAGAATGAGCAGTTCTTC. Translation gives CASIPRSQRQNEQFF.

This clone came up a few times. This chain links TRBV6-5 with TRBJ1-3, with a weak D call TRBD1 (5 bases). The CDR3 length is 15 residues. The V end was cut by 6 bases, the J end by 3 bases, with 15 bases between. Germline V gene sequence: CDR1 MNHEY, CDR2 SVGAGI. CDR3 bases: TGTGCCAGCAGGGCCCGGGGGGTTTTTGGAAACACCATATATTTT. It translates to CASRARGVFGNTIYF.

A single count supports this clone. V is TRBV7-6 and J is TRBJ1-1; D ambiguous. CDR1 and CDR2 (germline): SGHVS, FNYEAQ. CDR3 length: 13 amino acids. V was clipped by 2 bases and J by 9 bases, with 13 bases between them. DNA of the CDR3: TGTGCCAGCAGCTTAAATCCAAGCGGCAAAGCTTTCTTT. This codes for CASSLNPSGKAFF. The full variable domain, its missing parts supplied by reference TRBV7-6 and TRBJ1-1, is GAGVSQSPRYKVTKRGQDVALRCDPISGHVSLYWYRQALGQGPEFLTYFNYEAQQDKSGLPNDRFSAERPEGSISTLTIQRTEQRDSAMYRCASSLNPSGKAFFGQGTRLTVV.

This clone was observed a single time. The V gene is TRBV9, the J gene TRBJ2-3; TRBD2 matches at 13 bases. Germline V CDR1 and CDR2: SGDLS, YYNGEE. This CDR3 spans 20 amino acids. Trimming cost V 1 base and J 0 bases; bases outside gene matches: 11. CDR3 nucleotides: TGTGCCAGCAGCGTATCATCCCGGACTAGCGGGGGCGTTAGCACAGATACGCAGTATTTT. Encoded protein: CASSVSSRTSGGVSTDTQYF.